This T cell receptor (beta chain) was recorded in a study of blood T cell repertoires in COVID-19. In the study overall: Acute and convalescent COVID-19 specimens originated in the United States, Italy and Spain.

Here immunoSEQ multiplex PCR was the method, and the copy in TCRdb shows in-frame clones only, minus some. The sample includes some 150,000 clones, about 88% of them seen just once. The CDR3 is made up of 12 amino acids. From germline, CDR1 is KGHDR and CDR2 SFDVKD. V was cut by 5 bases and J by 14 bases, with 16 bases left in between. Sequences were obtained from peripheral blood. The chain uses TRBV24-1 and TRBJ2-3, with a weak D call TRBD2 (6 bases). The receptor was isolated from a human donor with acute or convalescent COVID-19. The donor label of this sample is uncertain. The CDR3 bases are TGTGCCACCAGTGCGCAGGAGGGGTATGCGTATTTT. Protein product: CATSAQEGYAYF.